This passage covers 26 T cell receptor beta chains from one sample sequenced in a study of graft-versus-host responses after intestinal transplantation (TCRdb year 2021). This specimen's time point label, interpreted: cells obtained before transplantation from donor or recipient. Mixed lymphocyte reactions plated 200,000 CFSE-labeled pre-transplant responders with 200,000 irradiated violet-dye-labeled stimulators and were cultured for around six days. Receptor amplification or capture employed the immunoSEQ multiplex PCR assay. This is the immuneACCESS table as TCRdb keeps it, with only in-frame sequences that have V and J called. A part of the clones is gone; compared with another copy, unresolved V genes explain less than half, and the rest is unexplained. Here the sample has several thousand clones; roughly a quarter occur a single time. The ten largest clones represent 6% to 7% of the sample.

This material consisted of alloreactive CD8+ T cells from a mixed lymphocyte reaction culture, taken before transplantation. The cell subset or site label corresponds to: CFSE-low proliferating T cells sorted from roughly 6-day pre-transplant mixed lymphocyte reaction (GvH or HvG direction). The receptors shown here come from a human patient who was an organ donor for intestinal transplantation.

The V call is TRBV6-6, the J call TRBJ2-7, with D possibly being TRBD1 (5 bases). CDR3 length equals 13 residues. CDR1 is MNHNY and CDR2 is SVGAGI in the germline V gene (reference sequence). Trimming took off 7 bases at V and 2 bases at J, with 12 bases between the two ends. Written as DNA, the CDR3 is TGTGCCAGCACCCTCGACAGTACCTACGAGCAGTACTTC. As protein: CASTLDSTYEQYF.

This clone has only a few counts. The rearrangement joins TRBV7-9 to TRBJ2-7, with D possibly matching TRBD1 (5 bases). The CDR3 runs to 13 residues. V shed 1 base and J shed 3 bases, with 7 bases lying between them. Per germline, CDR1 SEHNR and CDR2 FQNEAQ (reference sequence). CDR3 nucleotide sequence: TGTGCCAGCAGCTTAGTAGGGGACTACGAGCAGTACTTC. It codes for CASSLVGDYEQYF.

This clone was counted between two and nine times. V usage is TRBV27 and J usage is TRBJ2-4, with TRBD1 matching 8 bases. This CDR3 comprises 18 residues. V lost 8 bases and J lost 0; bases outside the gene matches: 15. The V gene's germline CDR1 is MNHEY and CDR2 SMNVEV (reference sequence). The CDR3 here is CASVPGGRPLGAKNIQYF. The CDR3 DNA sequence: TGTGCCAGCGTTCCAGGGGGCCGGCCCCTCGGAGCCAAAAACATTCAGTACTTC.

The gene calls are TRBV5-5 and TRBJ2-7; D is perhaps TRBD1 (8 bases). In germline, CDR1 is SGHKS, CDR2 YYEKEE (reference sequence). The CDR3 runs 15 residues. The V end lost 2 bases, the J end lost 4 bases, and 16 bases lay between the germline ends. The CDR3 coding sequence is TGTGCCAGCAGCTTCCGGGGGGACAGGCCATACGAGCAGTACTTC. Translating it yields CASSFRGDRPYEQYF.

By share, this clone counts as medium-sized. The chain has TRBV6-5 and TRBJ2-2, with D possibly TRBD2 on 6 matching bases. This CDR3 is 15 amino acids long. V lost 0 bases and J lost 6, with 11 bases in between. Per germline, CDR1 MNHEY and CDR2 SVGAGI. For the CDR3, the DNA is TGTGCCAGCAGTTACTCGTCGGGAGTCTCCGGGGAGCTGTTTTTT. Its translation is CASSYSSGVSGELFF.

The chain carries TRBV11-1 and TRBJ2-1, with a tentative D call TRBD1 (6 bases). Germline V gene lookup returns CDR1 SGHAT and CDR2 FQDESV (reference sequence). The CDR3 is 15 residues long. V shed 0 bases and J shed 3 bases, with 9 bases lying between them. CDR3 sequence (DNA): TGTGCCAGCAGCTTAGCACAGGGTTTCTACAATGAGCAGTTCTTC. Translation: CASSLAQGFYNEQFF.

In this sample, this clone is medium-sized (0.01 to 0.1%). This chain joins TRBV7-9 and TRBJ2-7, with 8 nucleotides matching TRBD1. Germline V gives CDR1 SEHNR, CDR2 FQNEAQ (reference sequence). The CDR3 sequence is 16 residues long. V shed 1 base and J 2 bases; nucleotides not matched to a gene: 7. The DNA for the CDR3 is TGTGCCAGCAGCTTAGAAGGGGACAGGCAGACCTACGAGCAGTACTTC. This codes for CASSLEGDRQTYEQYF. The full variable domain, with the rest looked up from reference TRBV7-9 and TRBJ2-7, is DTGVSQNPRHKITKRGQNVTFRCDPISEHNRLYWYRQTLGQGPEFLTYFQNEAQLEKSRLLSDRFSAERPKGSFSTLEIQRTEQGDSAMYLCASSLEGDRQTYEQYFGPGTRLTVT.

There are a few counts of this clone. The chain carries TRBV7-2 and TRBJ2-5; D may be TRBD2 (6 bases). V lost 6 bases and J 5 bases, leaving 13 bases between the germline ends. CDR3 size: 13 residues. Germline values: CDR1 SGHTA, CDR2 FQGNSA. The CDR3 DNA follows: TGTGCCAGCAGGCCCCTAGCGACGGAGACCCAGTACTTC. This gives the protein CASRPLATETQYF.

This clone appeared once. J is TRBJ1-4 and V is TRBV4-1, with D possibly TRBD1 on 5 matching bases. The CDR3 contains 14 residues. Germline V gene sequence: CDR1 MGHRA, CDR2 YSYEKL. With 0 bases removed from V and 14 bases from J, the gap between germline ends came to 16 bases. This CDR3 is CASSQELAGPDLFF. CDR3 coding DNA: TGCGCCAGCAGCCAAGAGCTGGCAGGGCCTGATCTGTTTTTT.

This chain's CDR3 is CASSVVMAYSNQPQHF. Written as DNA, the CDR3 is TGTGCCAGCAGCGTAGTGATGGCATATAGCAATCAGCCCCAGCATTTT. The V call is TRBV9, the J call TRBJ1-5; D remains ambiguous. Per germline, CDR1 SGDLS and CDR2 YYNGEE. V was pared by 0 bases and J by 0 bases, with 10 bases between. The CDR3 covers 16 residues. Drawing the rest from reference TRBV9 and TRBJ1-5, the complete variable domain is DSGVTQTPKHLITATGQRVTLRCSPRSGDLSVYWYQQSLDQGLQFLIQYYNGEERAKGNILERFSAQQFPDLHSELNLSSLELGDSALYFCASSVVMAYSNQPQHFGDGTRLSIL.

This chain connects TRBV7-9 to TRBJ2-1; 7 nucleotides line up with TRBD2. After removal of 1 base from V and 7 bases from J, the junction contained 7 bases not matched to a gene. This CDR3 has 15 amino acids. Germline V CDR1 and CDR2: SEHNR, FQNEAQ (reference sequence). The CDR3 bases are TGTGCCAGCAGCTTAGTGGCGGGAGTACCGAATGAGCAGTTCTTC. It encodes CASSLVAGVPNEQFF.

The chain recombines TRBV7-9 with TRBJ2-7, with unresolved D. The germline V gene has CDR1 SEHNR and CDR2 FQNEAQ (reference sequence). The CDR3 covers 13 residues. Trimming pared 3 bases from V and 3 bases from J, leaving 9 bases between. Written as DNA, the CDR3 is TGTGCCAGCAGCTTGACGGTGCGCTACGAGCAGTACTTC. Protein sequence: CASSLTVRYEQYF.

This clone has only a few counts. The chain carries TRBV28 and TRBJ2-4, with TRBD1 identical over 7 bases. Unmatched junction bases numbered 7, after V lost 5 bases and J lost 0 bases. The CDR3 covers 16 residues. CDR1 is MDHEN, CDR2 SYDVKM, per germline. The CDR3 sequence is CASSLGTALAKNIQYF. Here the CDR3 DNA reads TGTGCCAGCAGTCTGGGGACAGCTCTAGCCAAAAACATTCAGTACTTC.

The chain joins TRBV5-1 to TRBJ2-3; D not resolved. The germline V gene encodes CDR1 SGHRS and CDR2 YFSETQ. The CDR3 sequence is 12 residues long. Trimming cost V 3 bases and J 5 bases, with 7 bases left between them. The CDR3 sequence: CASSYTRDTQYF. The CDR3 DNA follows: TGCGCCAGCAGCTACACGCGAGATACGCAGTATTTT.

The chain carries TRBV9 and TRBJ2-3; the D gene is possibly TRBD2 (7 bases). Trimming removed 3 bases from V and 1 base from J, with 12 bases in between. The CDR3 is made up of 15 amino acids. Germline V CDR1 and CDR2: SGDLS, YYNGEE. CDR3 sequence: CASSERGGGTDTQYF. Here the CDR3 DNA reads TGTGCCAGCAGCGAGAGGGGGGGAGGCACAGATACGCAGTATTTT.

V and J are TRBV4-1 and TRBJ2-5; D is ambiguous. Germline-derived CDR1 and CDR2 are MGHRA and YSYEKL. V shed 3 bases and J shed 4 bases, with 15 bases lying between them. The CDR3 covers 15 residues. The CDR3 coding sequence is TGCGCCAGCAGCCAGCGCGTCAGGCAACTAGAGACCCAGTACTTC. Residues: CASSQRVRQLETQYF.

This chain connects TRBV27 to TRBJ2-3, with D hard to call. This CDR3 region has 13 residues. Germline CDR1 reads MNHEY; CDR2 reads SMNVEV (reference sequence). Deletions cut 2 bases from V and 2 bases from J, with 5 bases between. CDR3 amino acids: CASSLVHTDTQYF. Here the CDR3 DNA reads TGTGCCAGCAGTTTAGTTCACACAGATACGCAGTATTTT.

This clone rates as large. V gene TRBV7-2 combines with J gene TRBJ2-3, with 11 bases identical to TRBD2. Looked up from germline, CDR1 is SGHTA and CDR2 is FQGNSA. Germline trimming cut 3 bases from V and 3 bases from J; bases unmatched to any gene: 2. The CDR3 length is 15 residues. CDR3 region: CASSFWTSGTDTQYF. In DNA, the CDR3 is TGTGCCAGCAGCTTTTGGACTAGCGGGACAGATACGCAGTATTTT.

As to this clone: A much larger clonotype is one base distant, so this may be a read error. The chain is built from TRBV6-5 and TRBJ2-7, with a tentative D call TRBD2 (6 bases). Germline lookup yields CDR1 MNHEY and CDR2 SVGAGI. The CDR3 has 13 amino acids. DNA of the CDR3: TGTGCCAGCAGTTACTCGGGAGGCTACGAGCAGCACTTC. This translates into CASSYSGGYEQHF.

This clone was observed a handful of times. The rearrangement joins TRBV5-6 to TRBJ2-1; a weak D match, TRBD1 (6 bases). Deletions cut 3 bases from V and 5 bases from J, with 12 bases between. The CDR3 length is 14 residues. Per the germline V gene, CDR1 is SGHDT and CDR2 is YYEEEE. DNA for the CDR3: TGTGCCAGCAGCTGGCGACAGGACCACAATGAGCAGTTCTTC. Amino acid sequence: CASSWRQDHNEQFF.

This clone was seen a single time. V and J are TRBV19 and TRBJ2-7, with D uncertain. Germline V gene lookup returns CDR1 LNHDA and CDR2 SQIVND (reference sequence). Trimming shortened V by 5 bases and J by 2 bases, and 16 bases separated the two germline ends. The CDR3 sequence is 15 residues long. For the CDR3, the DNA is TGTGCCAGTAGTGCCGCGACCGACGGCGCCTACGAGCAGTACTTC. Protein: CASSAATDGAYEQYF.

V usage is TRBV4-2 and J usage is TRBJ2-7; no firm D call. This CDR3 spans 14 amino acids. Trimming stripped 5 bases from V and 2 bases from J, with 13 bases between. Germline loops: CDR1 LGHNA, CDR2 YNFKEQ. CDR3 sequence: CASSLGPGAYEQYF. CDR3 DNA sequence: TGTGCCAGCAGCTTAGGCCCCGGCGCCTACGAGCAGTACTTC.

There are a few counts of this clone. The rearrangement uses TRBV7-5 and TRBJ2-7; TRBD2, as called in the table, went unchecked against the DNA. TRBV7-5 is an annotated pseudogene. The CDR3 extends over 15 amino acids. The CDR3 reads CASSGTSASSYEQYF. The DNA of the CDR3 is TGTGCCAGCAGCGGGACTAGCGCCAGCTCCTACGAGCAGTACTTC.

This sequence joins TRBV7-9 and TRBJ1-1; D gene uncertain. Germline V gene data show CDR1 as SEHNR and CDR2 as FQNEAQ (reference sequence). With 4 bases removed from V and 1 base from J, the gap between germline ends came to 4 bases. The CDR3 extends over 12 amino acids. In DNA form, the CDR3 reads TGTGCCAGCAGCTACCCGAACACTGAAGCTTTCTTT. Its translation: CASSYPNTEAFF. The full variable domain, completed using reference TRBV7-9 and TRBJ1-1, is DTGVSQNPRHKITKRGQNVTFRCDPISEHNRLYWYRQTLGQGPEFLTYFQNEAQLEKSRLLSDRFSAERPKGSFSTLEIQRTEQGDSAMYLCASSYPNTEAFFGQGTRLTVV.

This clone was picked up a small number of times. The CDR3 loop is CASEQIANTEAFF. Written as DNA, the CDR3 is TGTGCCAGCGAACAAATAGCGAACACTGAAGCTTTCTTT. The chain joins TRBV2 to TRBJ1-1; D unresolved. V was trimmed by 8 bases and J by 1 base, leaving 11 bases between them. The CDR3 is 13 residues long. CDR1 is SNHLY, CDR2 FYNNEI, per germline.

This clone was counted a few times. Compared with germline, one end of the junction differs, possibly owing to a read error. This sequence joins TRBV9 and TRBJ1-2; tentatively, D is TRBD1 (5 bases). This CDR3 has 16 amino acids. Germline assignment: CDR1 SGDLS and CDR2 YYNGEE. The CDR3 bases are TGTGCCCGCAGCGTAGCGGCGGGGGGGTGGGACTATGGCTACACCTTC. Translated: CARSVAAGGWDYGYTF.